This T cell receptor beta chain was captured by sequencing in a study of T-cell memory formation after mild COVID-19. General study results and limits: Nothing confirmed that second-wave clones peaking on day 37 were specific for SARS-CoV-2.

V dropped 5 bases and J dropped 5; count of bases not matched to a gene: 15. The CDR3 runs to 15 residues. Germline CDR1 is DFQATT and CDR2 is SNEGSKA (reference sequence). Details on this clonotype: Its target is unknown.

From 5'RACE with constant-segment primers came TCR alpha and TCR beta cDNA libraries that carried sample barcodes and UMIs. TCRdb itself ran the 5' RACE reads through MiXCR, one entry per CDR3 protein. This table holds around 130,000 distinct CDR3 sequences, 11% to 15% found once. Sequencing was performed on PBMCs or a T cell subset sorted from them (not recorded which). The rearrangement joins TRBV20-1 to TRBJ2-7; 7 bases fit TRBD1. The TCR was taken from an adult woman who had mild COVID-19 (a few samples of this study predate the infection). Cell type and time point are not known. The CDR3 reads CSAPILTGSYDEQYF. The CDR3 DNA reads as TGCAGTGCTCCCATCTTGACAGGGAGCTACGACGAGCAGTACTTC.